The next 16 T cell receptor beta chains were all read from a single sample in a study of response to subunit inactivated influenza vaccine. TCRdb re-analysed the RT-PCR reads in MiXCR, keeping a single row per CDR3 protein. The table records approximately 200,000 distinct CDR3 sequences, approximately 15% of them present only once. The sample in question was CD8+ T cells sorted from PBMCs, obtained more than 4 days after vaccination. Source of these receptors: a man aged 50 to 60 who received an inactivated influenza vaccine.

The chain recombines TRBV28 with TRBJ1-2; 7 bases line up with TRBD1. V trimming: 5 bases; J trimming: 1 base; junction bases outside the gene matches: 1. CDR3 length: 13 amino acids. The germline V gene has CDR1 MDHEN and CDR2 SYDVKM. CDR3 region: CASSDRDNYGYTF. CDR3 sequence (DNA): TGTGCCAGCAGTGACAGGGATAACTATGGCTACACCTTC.

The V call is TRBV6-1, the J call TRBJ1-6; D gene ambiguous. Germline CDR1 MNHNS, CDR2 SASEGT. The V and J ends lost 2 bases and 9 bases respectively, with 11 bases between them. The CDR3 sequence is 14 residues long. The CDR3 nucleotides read TGTGCCAGCAGTGAATTGGAAGAAGGTTCACCCCTCCACTTT. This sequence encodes CASSELEEGSPLHF.

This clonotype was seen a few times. This CDR3 reads CASSQEGSSYNEQFF. The CDR3 region has the DNA TGCGCCAGCAGCCAAGAGGGAAGCTCCTACAATGAGCAGTTCTTC. This chain joins TRBV4-1 and TRBJ2-1; D ambiguous. V lost 0 bases and J lost 0, with 6 bases in between. The CDR3 contains 15 residues. Looked up from germline, CDR1 is MGHRA and CDR2 is YSYEKL.

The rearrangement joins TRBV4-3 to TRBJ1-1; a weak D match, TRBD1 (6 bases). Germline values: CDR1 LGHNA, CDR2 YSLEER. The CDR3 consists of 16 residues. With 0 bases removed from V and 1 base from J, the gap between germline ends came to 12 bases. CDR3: CASSQDRGARNTEAFF. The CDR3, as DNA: TGCGCCAGCAGCCAAGATAGGGGGGCACGGAACACTGAAGCTTTCTTT.

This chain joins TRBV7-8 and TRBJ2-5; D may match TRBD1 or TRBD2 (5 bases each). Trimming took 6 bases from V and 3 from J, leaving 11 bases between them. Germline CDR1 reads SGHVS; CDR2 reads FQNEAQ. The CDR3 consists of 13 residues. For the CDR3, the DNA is TGTGCCAGCAGTGGGGGACCAGAAGAGACCCAGTACTTC. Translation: CASSGGPEETQYF.

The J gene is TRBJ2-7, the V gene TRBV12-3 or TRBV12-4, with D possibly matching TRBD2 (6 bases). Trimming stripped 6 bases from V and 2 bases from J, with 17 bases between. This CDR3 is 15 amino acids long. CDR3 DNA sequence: TGTGCCAGCAGCTCACCAGGTCTAGCGACCTACGAGCAGTACTTC. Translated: CASSSPGLATYEQYF.

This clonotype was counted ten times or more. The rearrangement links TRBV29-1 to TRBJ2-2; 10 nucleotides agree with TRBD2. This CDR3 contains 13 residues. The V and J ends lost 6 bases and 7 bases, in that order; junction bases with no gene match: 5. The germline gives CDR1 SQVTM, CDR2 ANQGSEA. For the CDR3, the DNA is TGCAGCGTCAGCGGGGGGGTCGGCGGGGAGCTGTTTTTT. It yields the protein CSVSGGVGGELFF.

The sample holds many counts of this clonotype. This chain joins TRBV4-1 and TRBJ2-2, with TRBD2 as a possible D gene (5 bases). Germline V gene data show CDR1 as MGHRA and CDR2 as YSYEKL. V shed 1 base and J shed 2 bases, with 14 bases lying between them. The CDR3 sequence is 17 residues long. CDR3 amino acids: CASSQAFSVFNTGELFF. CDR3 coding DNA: TGCGCCAGCAGCCAAGCTTTTAGCGTCTTTAACACCGGGGAGCTGTTTTTT.

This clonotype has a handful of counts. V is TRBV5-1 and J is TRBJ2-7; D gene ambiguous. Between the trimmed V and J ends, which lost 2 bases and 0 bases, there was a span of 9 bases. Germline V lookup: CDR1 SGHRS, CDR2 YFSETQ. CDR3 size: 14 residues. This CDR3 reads CASSFLESSYEQYF. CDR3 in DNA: TGCGCCAGCAGCTTCCTGGAAAGCTCCTACGAGCAGTACTTC. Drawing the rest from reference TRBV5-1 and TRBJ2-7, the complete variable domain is KAGVTQTPRYLIKTRGQQVTLSCSPISGHRSVSWYQQTPGQGLQFLFEYFSETQRNKGNFPGRFSGRQFSNSRSEMNVSTLELGDSALYLCASSFLESSYEQYFGPGTRLTVT.

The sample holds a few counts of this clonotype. The CDR3 sequence: CASSAAGTGVYNEQFF. Here the CDR3 DNA reads TGTGCCAGCAGCGCAGCCGGGACAGGAGTTTACAATGAGCAGTTCTTC. The chain carries TRBV7-2 and TRBJ2-1; 8 bases map to TRBD1. Unmatched junction bases numbered 10, after V lost 5 bases and J lost 4 bases. Looked up from germline, CDR1 is SGHTA and CDR2 is FQGNSA. The CDR3 totals 16 residues.

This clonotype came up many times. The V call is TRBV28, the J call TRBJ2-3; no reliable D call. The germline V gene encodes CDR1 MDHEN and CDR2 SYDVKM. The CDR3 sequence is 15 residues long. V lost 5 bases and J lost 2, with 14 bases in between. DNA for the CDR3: TGTGCCAGCAGTCCCCTTGCGGCCCCCACAGATACGCAGTATTTT. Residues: CASSPLAAPTDTQYF.

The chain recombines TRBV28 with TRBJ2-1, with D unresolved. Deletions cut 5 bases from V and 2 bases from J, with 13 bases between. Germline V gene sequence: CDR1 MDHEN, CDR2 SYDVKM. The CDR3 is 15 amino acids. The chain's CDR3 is CASSLGPGPYNEQFF. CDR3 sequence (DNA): TGTGCCAGCAGTCTCGGGCCCGGGCCCTACAATGAGCAGTTCTTC.

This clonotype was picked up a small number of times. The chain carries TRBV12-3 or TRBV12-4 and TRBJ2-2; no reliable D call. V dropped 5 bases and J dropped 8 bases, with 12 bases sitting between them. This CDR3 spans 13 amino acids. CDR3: CASSPEGAGELFF. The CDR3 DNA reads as TGTGCCAGCAGTCCGGAAGGAGCAGGGGAGCTGTTTTTT.

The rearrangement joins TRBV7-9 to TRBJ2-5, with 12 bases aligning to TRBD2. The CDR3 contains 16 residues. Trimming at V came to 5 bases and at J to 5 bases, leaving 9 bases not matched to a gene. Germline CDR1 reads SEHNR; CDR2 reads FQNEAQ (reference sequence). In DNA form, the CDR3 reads TGTGCCAGCAGCCATCGACTAGCGGGAGAGTCGGAGACCCAGTACTTC. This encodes CASSHRLAGESETQYF.

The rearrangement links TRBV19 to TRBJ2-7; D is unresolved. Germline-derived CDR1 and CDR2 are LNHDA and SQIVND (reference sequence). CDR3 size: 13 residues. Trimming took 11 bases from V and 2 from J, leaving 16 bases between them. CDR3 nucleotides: TGTGCCTTCGGCGCCATTCTTACCTACGAGCAGTACTTC. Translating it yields CAFGAILTYEQYF. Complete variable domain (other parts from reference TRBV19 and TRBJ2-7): DGGITQSPKYLFRKEGQNVTLSCEQNLNHDAMYWYRQDPGQGLRLIYYSQIVNDFQKGDIAEGYSVSREKKESFPLTVTSAQKNPTAFYLCAFGAILTYEQYFGPGTRLTVT.

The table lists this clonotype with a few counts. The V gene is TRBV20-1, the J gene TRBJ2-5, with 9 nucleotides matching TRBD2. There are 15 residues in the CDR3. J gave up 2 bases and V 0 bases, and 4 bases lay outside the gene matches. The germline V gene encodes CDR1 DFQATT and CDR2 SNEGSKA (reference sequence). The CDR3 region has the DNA TGCAGTGCTAGAGAGTGGACTAGCGATCAAGAGACCCAGTACTTC. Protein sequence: CSAREWTSDQETQYF.